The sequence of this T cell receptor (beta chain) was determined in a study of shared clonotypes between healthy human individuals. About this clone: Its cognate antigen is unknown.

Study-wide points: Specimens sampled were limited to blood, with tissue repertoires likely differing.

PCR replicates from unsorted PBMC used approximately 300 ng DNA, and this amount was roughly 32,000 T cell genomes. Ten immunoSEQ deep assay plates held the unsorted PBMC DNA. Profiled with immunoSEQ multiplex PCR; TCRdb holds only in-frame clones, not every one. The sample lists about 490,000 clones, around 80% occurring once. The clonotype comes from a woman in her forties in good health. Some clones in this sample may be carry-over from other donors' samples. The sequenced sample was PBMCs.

DNA for the CDR3: TGTGCCAGCAGTAAACAGGGGGCAGGGGCTAATGAAAAACTGTTTTTT. Its protein product is CASSKQGAGANEKLFF. This chain links TRBV28 with TRBJ1-4, with 9 positions matching TRBD1. CDR3 length: 16 residues. Per the germline V gene, CDR1 is MDHEN and CDR2 is SYDVKM. Germline trimming cut 5 bases from V and 3 bases from J; bases unmatched to any gene: 7.